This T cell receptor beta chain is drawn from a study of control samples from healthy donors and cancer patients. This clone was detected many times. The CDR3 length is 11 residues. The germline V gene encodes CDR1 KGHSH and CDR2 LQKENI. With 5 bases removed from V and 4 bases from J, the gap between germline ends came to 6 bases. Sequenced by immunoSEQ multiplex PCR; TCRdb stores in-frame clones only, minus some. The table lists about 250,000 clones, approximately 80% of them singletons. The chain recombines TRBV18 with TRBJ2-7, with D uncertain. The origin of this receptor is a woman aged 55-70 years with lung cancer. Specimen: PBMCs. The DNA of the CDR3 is TGTGCCAGCTCAGATAGGTACGAGCAGTACTTC. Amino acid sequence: CASSDRYEQYF. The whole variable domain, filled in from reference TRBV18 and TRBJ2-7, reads NAGVMQNPRHLVRRRGQEARLRCSPMKGHSHVYWYRQLPEEGLKFMVYLQKENIIDESGMPKERFSAEFPKEGPSILRIQQVVRGDSAAYFCASSDRYEQYFGPGTRLTVT.